This T cell receptor beta chain was observed in a study of blood T cell repertoires in COVID-19 (dated by TCRdb to about 2020). A note on the overall study: Samples covering the acute and convalescent phases of COVID-19 were provided by collaborators in the United States, Italy and Spain. The prospective study material was composed of cDNA or gDNA derived from T cells, B-cell-depleted T cells, or PBMCs. The dataset comprised deeply sampled blood TCRbeta repertoires from subjects exposed to, actively infected with, or recovered from COVID-19. The repertoires were made available in a free public database intended to serve as a resource for research on the immune response to SARS-CoV-2. The samples were drawn from the first 160 participants of the ongoing ImmuneRACE study and from under 1,500 subjects provided by 6 global collaborators. Sample metadata almost always included a de-identified subject ID, COVID-19 status, age in years and sex. HLA class I and class II types, where available, came from metadata supplied by the sample provider rather than from assay-based typing.

Each collaborating institution followed its own protocols to collect whole blood in K2EDTA tubes. For TCRbeta analysis, collaborators shipped samples as frozen whole blood, isolated PBMCs, or DNA extracted from either of those sample types. Results the study describes overall, beyond this receptor: The quantity of clinical and demographic metadata differed by source and by participant and was supplied without curation.

With regard to this clone: Its antigen remains undetermined. No per-base quality is available; no much larger clone lies one base away.

The germline V gene provides CDR1 SGHDT and CDR2 YYEEEE. V is reduced by 4 bases and J by 0 bases, leaving a spacing of 14 bases between them. The CDR3 sequence holds 16 residues, the cysteine and phenylalanine included. The entry retains the CDR3 DNA only, 48 bases that are in frame from base 1. TCRbeta CDR3 regions were amplified from genomic DNA using the immunoSEQ Assay, a bias-controlled multiplex PCR. Under the source paper's analysis protocol: The number of nucleated cells in each sample was estimated by amplification of reference gene primers within the assay. To quantify the absolute abundance of each unique TCRbeta CDR3 rearrangement, sequence reads were collapsed and filtered. For each sample, productive Simpson clonality was calculated as the square root of Simpson's diversity index across productive rearrangements. Not all clones reach the TCRdb copy of this immuneACCESS table, which keeps in-frame sequences only. Checked studies attribute under half of the gap to unresolved V genes and leave the rest unexplained. V, J and clone size derive from that table, while D and trimming were established from the DNA sequence. For this sample there are tens of thousands of clones; over 75% appear just once. About a quarter of the sample is taken by the ten largest.

This receptor was obtained from a woman in her fifties or sixties with acute or convalescent COVID-19. Specimen: peripheral blood. The chain is made from TRBV5-6 and TRBJ1-3; the D gene is perhaps TRBD1, on 6 matching bases. The CDR3 amino acid sequence is: CASSRRDILSGNTIYF. The nucleotide sequence is given as TGTGCCAGCAGCCGCAGGGACATCCTCTCTGGAAACACCATATATTTT.